This T cell receptor (beta chain) was retrieved from a study of CD8+ T cells in alopecia areata. On the study more broadly: Treated patients were given oral tofacitinib, which was dosed at 5 to 10 mg twice daily. Study-level points and caveats: Lesional scalp, especially alopecia totalis/universalis, showed higher clonality than normal scalp. Against the mouse data, patients shared TCRs less clearly, possibly for HLA reasons.

In alopecia areata patients, both lesional scalp punch biopsies and peripheral blood were collected. RNA extraction and reverse transcription yielded cDNA as sequencing template. The data were produced by immunoSEQ multiplex PCR, yet TCRdb's version contains in-frame clones alone and is incomplete. This repertoire shows about 200,000 clones, 57% found once; its top ten account for 0.45%. The V gene lost 0 bases and the J gene lost 7 bases, with 14 bases spanning the gap. This CDR3 has 14 residues. The germline CDR1 and CDR2 sequences are SGHRS and YFSETQ. This clone appeared once. Its antigen is as yet unknown.

The TCR originated in a human donor with alopecia areata. The chain has TRBV5-1 and TRBJ2-7; tentative D call: TRBD2 (6 bases). Here the sequenced sample was CD4+ T cells sorted from blood, taken at week 0. The CDR3 DNA reads as TGCGCCAGCAGCTTGGGCCTGGGAGGCCGGGAGCAGTACTTC. Its protein is CASSLGLGGREQYF.